This T cell receptor beta chain stems from a study of T cells in Graves' hyperthyroidism and ophthalmopathy. It was RNA transcripts that yielded the amplified TCR beta CDR3 regions. First-round RT-PCR with HTBI primers amplified the TCR CDR3 region. A single record per CDR3 protein comes from TCRdb applying MiXCR to the multiplex PCR reads. The sample holds 450,000 to 700,000 distinct CDR3 sequences, roughly 46% seen once. Germline assignment: CDR1 MNHNS and CDR2 SASEGT. The ends were cut back, 7 bases at V and 4 bases at J, with 16 bases in the middle. The CDR3 runs 14 residues. Exclusion of patients followed from uncontrolled infection, other autoimmune disease, pregnancy or lactation. Diagnostic decisions used clinical symptoms, serum thyroxine and TRAb, thyroid ultrasound and orbital computed tomography.

The TCR was taken from an adult woman with Graves' disease, either hyperthyroidism or ophthalmopathy (not recorded which). The chain joins TRBV6-1 to TRBJ2-5; TRBD1 is a possible D gene (6 bases). Sequenced: peripheral blood or thyroid tissue (not recorded which). The CDR3 spells CASTEGGGRETQYF. For the CDR3, the DNA is TGTGCCAGCACCGAAGGGGGTGGGAGAGAGACCCAGTACTTC.